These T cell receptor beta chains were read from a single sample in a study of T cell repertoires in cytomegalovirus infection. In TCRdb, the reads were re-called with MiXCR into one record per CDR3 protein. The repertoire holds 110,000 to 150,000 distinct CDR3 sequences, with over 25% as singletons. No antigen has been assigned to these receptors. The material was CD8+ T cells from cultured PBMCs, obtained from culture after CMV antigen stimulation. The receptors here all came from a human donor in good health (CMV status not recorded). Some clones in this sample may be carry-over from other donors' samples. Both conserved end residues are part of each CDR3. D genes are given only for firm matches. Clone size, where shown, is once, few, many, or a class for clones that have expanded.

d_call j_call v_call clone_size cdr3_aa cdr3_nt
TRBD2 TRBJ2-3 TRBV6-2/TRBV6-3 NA CASTPMAGGTDTQYF TGTGCCAGCACCCCGATGGCGGGGGGTACCGATACGCAGTATTTT
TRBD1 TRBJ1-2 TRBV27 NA CASSPATGAVVSHYGYTF TGTGCCAGCAGTCCCGCGACAGGGGCTGTGGTATCTCACTATGGCTACACCTTC
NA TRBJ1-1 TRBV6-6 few CASSYSTGMNTEAFF TGTGCCAGCAGTTATTCTACAGGTATGAACACTGAAGCTTTCTTT
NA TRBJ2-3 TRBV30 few CAWTPWGTPTDTQYF TGTGCCTGGACCCCCTGGGGGACCCCCACAGATACGCAGTATTTT
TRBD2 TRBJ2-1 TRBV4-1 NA CASSQGDYGRDEQFF TGCGCCAGCAGCCAAGGGGACTATGGTAGGGATGAGCAGTTCTTC
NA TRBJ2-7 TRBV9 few CASSAGSTVPYEQYF TGTGCCAGCAGCGCAGGGTCCACTGTTCCCTACGAGCAGTACTTC
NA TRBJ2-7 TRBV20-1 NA CSARAGFEQYF TGCAGTGCTAGAGCAGGGTTCGAGCAGTACTTC
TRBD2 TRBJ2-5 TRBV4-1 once CASSQDLAGEWETQYF TGCGCCAGCAGCCAAGATCTAGCGGGGGAGTGGGAGACCCAGTACTTC
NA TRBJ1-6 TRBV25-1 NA CASSAVHSPLHF TGTGCCAGCAGTGCCGTTCATTCACCCCTCCACTTT
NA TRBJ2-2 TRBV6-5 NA CASSYSQGVTGELFF TGTGCCAGCAGTTACAGCCAGGGTGTTACCGGGGAGCTGTTTTTT
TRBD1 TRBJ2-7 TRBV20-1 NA CSARNRDRGSYEQYF TGCAGTGCTCGGAACCGGGACAGGGGTTCCTACGAGCAGTACTTC
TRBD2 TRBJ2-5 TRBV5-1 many CASSSSGGDQETQYF TGCGCCAGCAGCTCTAGCGGGGGTGATCAGGAGACCCAGTACTTC
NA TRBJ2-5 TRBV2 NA CASRNGGPRETQYF TGTGCCAGCAGGAACGGGGGGCCGCGGGAGACCCAGTACTTC
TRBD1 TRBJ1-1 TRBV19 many CATKTGITEAFF TGTGCCACCAAGACAGGGATCACTGAAGCTTTCTTT
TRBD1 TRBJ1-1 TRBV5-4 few CASSLGGTGRNTEAFF TGTGCCAGCAGCTTGGGGGGGACAGGTCGGAACACTGAAGCTTTCTTT
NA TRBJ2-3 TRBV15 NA CATSFTDTQYF TGTGCCACCAGCTTCACAGATACGCAGTATTTT
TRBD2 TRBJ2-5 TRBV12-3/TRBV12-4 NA CASSFAASGSQETQYF TGTGCCAGCAGTTTTGCGGCTAGCGGGTCGCAAGAGACCCAGTACTTC
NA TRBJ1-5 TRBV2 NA CASRHRQGGQPQHF TGTGCCAGCCGCCACCGCCAGGGAGGTCAGCCCCAGCATTTT
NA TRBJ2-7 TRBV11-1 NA CASSLEFRGSAYEQYF TGTGCCAGCAGCTTAGAATTCAGGGGTTCTGCCTACGAGCAGTACTTC
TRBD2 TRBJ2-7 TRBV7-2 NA CASSWGLAGAYEQYF TGTGCCAGCAGCTGGGGACTAGCGGGGGCCTACGAGCAGTACTTC
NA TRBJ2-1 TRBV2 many CASSVGPINEQFF TGTGCCAGCAGTGTAGGACCCATCAATGAGCAGTTCTTC
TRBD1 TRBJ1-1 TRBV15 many CATSRTGTERNTEAFF TGTGCCACCAGCAGGACCGGGACAGAAAGGAACACTGAAGCTTTCTTT
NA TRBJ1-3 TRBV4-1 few CASSQDAEAGDRNTIYF TGCGCCAGCAGCCAAGATGCAGAGGCAGGGGATAGAAACACCATATATTTT
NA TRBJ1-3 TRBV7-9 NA CASHDVNYSGNTIYF TGTGCCAGCCACGACGTCAACTACTCTGGAAACACCATATATTTT
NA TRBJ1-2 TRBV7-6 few CASSPGAYGYTF TGTGCCAGCAGCCCAGGGGCCTATGGCTACACCTTC
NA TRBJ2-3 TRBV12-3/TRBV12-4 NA CATIHRQSSSTDTQYF TGTGCCACCATACACCGACAGAGCTCTAGCACAGATACGCAGTATTTT
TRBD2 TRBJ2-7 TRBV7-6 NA CASSPRLAGVFEQYF TGTGCCAGCAGCCCCCGGCTAGCGGGGGTGTTCGAGCAGTACTTC
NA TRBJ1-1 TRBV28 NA CASSQLIEAFF TGTGCCAGCAGTCAACTTATTGAAGCTTTCTTT
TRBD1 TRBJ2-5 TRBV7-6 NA CASSLPGQGWETQYF TGTGCCAGCAGCTTACCGGGACAGGGGTGGGAGACCCAGTACTTC
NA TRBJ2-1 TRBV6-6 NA CASSYVDSYNEQFF TGTGCCAGCAGTTACGTGGACAGTTACAATGAGCAGTTCTTC
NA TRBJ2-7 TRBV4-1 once CASSLLPGSYEQYF TGCGCCAGCAGCCTCCTCCCAGGGTCCTACGAGCAGTACTTC
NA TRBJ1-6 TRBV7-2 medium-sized CASSLQVTLNSPLHF TGTGCCAGCAGCTTACAGGTTACTCTTAATTCACCCCTCCACTTT
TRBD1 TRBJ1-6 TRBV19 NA CASSIRDSDNSPLHF TGTGCCAGTAGTATCCGGGACAGTGATAATTCACCCCTCCACTTT
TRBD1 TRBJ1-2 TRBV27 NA CASSPGTGGRYGYTF TGTGCCAGCAGTCCTGGGACAGGGGGCAGGTATGGCTACACCTTC
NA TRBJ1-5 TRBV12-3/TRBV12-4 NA CASSLYWGNQPQHF TGTGCCAGCAGTTTATATTGGGGAAATCAGCCCCAGCATTTT
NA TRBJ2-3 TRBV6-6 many CASRRTSFAGTSTDTQYF TGTGCCAGCAGACGTACTTCTTTTGCGGGAACTAGCACAGATACGCAGTATTTT
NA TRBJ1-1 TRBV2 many CASSEVRMNTEAFF TGTGCCAGCAGTGAAGTCAGGATGAACACTGAAGCTTTCTTT
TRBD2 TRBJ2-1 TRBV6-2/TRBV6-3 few CASSSHRGGLFEQFF TGTGCCAGCAGTTCGCACCGGGGGGGCCTGTTTGAGCAGTTCTTC
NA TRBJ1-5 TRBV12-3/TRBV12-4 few CASSPIGLGEPQHF TGTGCCAGCAGTCCGATAGGTCTTGGTGAGCCCCAGCATTTT
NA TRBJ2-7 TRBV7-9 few CATDYGYEQYF TGTGCCACCGATTATGGGTACGAGCAGTACTTC
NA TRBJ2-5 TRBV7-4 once CASSPASRDGETQYF TGTGCCAGCAGCCCGGCGAGCAGGGACGGGGAGACCCAGTACTTC
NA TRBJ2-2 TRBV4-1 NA CASSQDVGITGELFF TGTGCCAGCAGCCAAGACGTCGGTATAACCGGGGAGCTGTTTTTT
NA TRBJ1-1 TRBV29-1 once CSARDTEAFF TGCAGCGCCAGGGACACTGAAGCTTTCTTT
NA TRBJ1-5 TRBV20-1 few CSARGFYSNQPQHF TGCAGTGCCCGGGGGTTTTATAGCAATCAGCCCCAGCATTTT
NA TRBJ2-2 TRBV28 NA CASSSPDMGLHWVPGELFF TGTGCCAGCAGTTCCCCCGATATGGGACTCCACTGGGTGCCCGGGGAGCTGTTTTTT
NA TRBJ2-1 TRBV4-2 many CASSQDSDGYNEQFF TGTGCCAGCAGCCAAGACAGTGACGGGTACAATGAGCAGTTCTTC
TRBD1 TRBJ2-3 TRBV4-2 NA CASSQSGTGGRTDTQYF TGTGCCAGCAGCCAATCAGGGACAGGGGGGAGAACAGATACGCAGTATTTT
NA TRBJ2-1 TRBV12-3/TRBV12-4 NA CASSLLDYDDEQFF TGTGCCAGCAGCCTTTTGGACTATGACGATGAGCAGTTCTTC
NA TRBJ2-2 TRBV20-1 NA CSAREGDTGELFF TGCAGTGCTAGAGAGGGGGACACCGGGGAGCTGTTTTTT
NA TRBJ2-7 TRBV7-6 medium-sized CASSLDYRYEQYF TGTGCCAGCAGCTTGGACTACCGCTACGAGCAGTACTTC
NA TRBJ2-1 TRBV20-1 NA CSVPADTYNEQFF TGCAGTGTTCCAGCGGATACTTACAATGAGCAGTTCTTC
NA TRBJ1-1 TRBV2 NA CASSEYGNAEAFF TGTGCCAGCAGTGAATACGGGAACGCTGAAGCTTTCTTT
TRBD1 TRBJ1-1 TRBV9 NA CASGTGANTEAFF TGTGCCAGCGGGACAGGGGCGAACACTGAAGCTTTCTTT
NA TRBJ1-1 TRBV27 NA CASSLGRITEAFF TGTGCCAGCAGTCTCGGACGGATCACTGAAGCTTTCTTT
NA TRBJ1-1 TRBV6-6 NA CASSRLNTEAFF TGTGCCAGCAGCCGACTGAACACTGAAGCTTTCTTT
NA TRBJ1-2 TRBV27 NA CASSPVLLNYGYTF TGTGCCAGCAGCCCGGTTCTCTTAAACTATGGCTACACCTTC
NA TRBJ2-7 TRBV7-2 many CASSLNDRGRYEQYF TGTGCCAGCAGCTTAAATGACCGGGGCCGGTACGAGCAGTACTTC